Each of the 22 T cell receptor beta chains below was sequenced from the same sample in a study of cytomegalovirus exposure and HLA in healthy donors. The PCR was carried out with 60 Vbeta primers and 13 Jbeta primers. TCRdb's copy holds only in-frame clones and misses some; the assay was immunoSEQ multiplex PCR. The table lists 150,000 to 200,000 clones, around 75% of them singletons. The sample consisted of PBMCs. The receptors stem from a woman aged 25-40 years in good health and CMV-seronegative.

This clone was counted a few times. This CDR3 reads CASSLRTSGGSEQFF. CDR3 in DNA: TGCGCCAGCAGCCTAAGGACTAGCGGGGGCTCTGAGCAGTTCTTC. The chain links TRBV5-1 to TRBJ2-1; 13 bases are shared with TRBD2. V lost 4 bases and J lost 9; bases outside the gene matches: 7. The germline CDR1 and CDR2 sequences are SGHRS and YFSETQ. The CDR3 runs 15 residues.

The chain combines TRBV9 with TRBJ1-2; D is ambiguous. V was pared by 8 bases and J by 0 bases, with 14 bases between. Germline V gene sequence: CDR1 SGDLS, CDR2 YYNGEE. CDR3 length equals 14 residues. The CDR3 loop is CASGRREANYGYTF. The CDR3 DNA reads as TGTGCCAGTGGGAGGCGGGAAGCTAACTATGGCTACACCTTC.

A single count supports this clone. J is TRBJ1-5 and V is TRBV2; tentative D call: TRBD1 (5 bases). CDR1 and CDR2 from the germline V gene are SNHLY and FYNNEI. The CDR3 contains 15 residues. V was clipped by 7 bases and J by 4 bases, with 17 bases between them. The CDR3 nucleotides read TGTGCCAGCAAAGTCCGGTCGGGGGGGAATCAGCCCCAGCATTTT. It encodes CASKVRSGGNQPQHF.

The chain has TRBV15 and TRBJ2-7; D possibly corresponds to TRBD2 (6 bases). The ends were cut back, 0 bases at V and 3 bases at J, with 9 bases in the middle. This CDR3 region has 14 residues. Germline values: CDR1 LNHNV, CDR2 YYDKDF (reference sequence). The CDR3 DNA is TGTGCCACCAGCAGAGATGATAGCGGCTACGAGCAGTACTTC. It translates to CATSRDDSGYEQYF.

The chain couples TRBV4-1 to TRBJ1-2; TRBD1 matches 11 bases. The CDR3 is 13 residues long. Per germline, CDR1 MGHRA and CDR2 YSYEKL. Germline trimming cut 4 bases from V and 7 bases from J; bases unmatched to any gene: 2. CDR3 coding DNA: TGCGCCAGCAGCCCCGGGACAGGGGGTGGCTACACCTTC. Translated, it gives CASSPGTGGGYTF.

The J gene is TRBJ2-7, the V gene TRBV4-2, with TRBD1 identical over 10 bases. This CDR3 has 14 amino acids. Per germline, CDR1 LGHNA and CDR2 YNFKEQ. V trimming: 8 bases; J trimming: 2 bases; junction bases outside the gene matches: 6. CDR3 DNA: TGTGCCAGCGCATGGGACAGGGGAACCTACGAGCAGTACTTC. Protein: CASAWDRGTYEQYF.

The gene calls are TRBV2 and TRBJ2-3; D is undetermined. CDR1 and CDR2 from the germline V gene are SNHLY and FYNNEI. This CDR3 comprises 16 residues. With 6 bases removed from V and 0 bases from J, the gap between germline ends came to 16 bases. CDR3 sequence: CASRTFWATSTDTQYF. DNA of the CDR3: TGTGCCAGCAGGACATTCTGGGCCACTAGCACAGATACGCAGTATTTT.

The rearrangement links TRBV5-4 to TRBJ2-7; 13 nucleotides agree with TRBD2. This CDR3 is 16 amino acids long. Germline CDR1 SGHNT, CDR2 YYREEE (reference sequence). With V trimmed by 4 bases and J by 2 bases, 6 bases remained unmatched. CDR3 nucleotide sequence: TGTGCCAGCAGCATCACTAGCGGGAGGGCCCCCTACGAGCAGTACTTC. This translates into CASSITSGRAPYEQYF.

This chain joins TRBV27 and TRBJ2-1, with unresolved D. Germline V lookup: CDR1 MNHEY, CDR2 SMNVEV (reference sequence). The V gene lost 4 bases and the J gene lost 5 bases, with 9 bases spanning the gap. This CDR3 is 13 amino acids long. The CDR3 region is CASSSLQDNEQFF. CDR3 nucleotide sequence: TGTGCCAGCAGTTCCCTCCAGGACAATGAGCAGTTCTTC.

CDR3 sequence reads: CASRLQGAGTYTGELFF. Here the CDR3 DNA reads TGTGCCAGCAGATTACAGGGGGCAGGGACGTACACCGGGGAGCTGTTTTTT. The chain joins TRBV7-8 to TRBJ2-2, with 9 bases fitting TRBD1. After removal of 6 bases from V and 3 bases from J, the junction contained 11 bases not matched to a gene. Germline V gives CDR1 SGHVS, CDR2 FQNEAQ. This CDR3 comprises 17 residues.

This clone was detected only once. This sequence joins TRBV4-1 and TRBJ2-1, with a tentative D call TRBD2 (5 bases). The CDR3 has 15 amino acids. Between the trimmed V and J ends, which lost 4 bases and 11 bases, there was a span of 21 bases. Per germline, CDR1 MGHRA and CDR2 YSYEKL. In DNA, the CDR3 is TGCGCCAGCAGCCGAAACCGGGATCCATCCCAGAAGCAGTTCTTC. Its protein is CASSRNRDPSQKQFF.

This chain connects TRBV6-1 to TRBJ2-7, with a possible D match to TRBD1 (5 bases). The CDR3 is 14 amino acids. The V gene lost 7 bases and the J gene lost 0 bases, with 13 bases spanning the gap. Per the germline V gene, CDR1 is MNHNS and CDR2 is SASEGT. CDR3 in amino acids: CASTQTGISYEQYF. The CDR3 DNA reads TGTGCCAGCACCCAAACAGGCATCTCCTACGAGCAGTACTTC.

The rearrangement links TRBV6-1 to TRBJ2-3; 7 nucleotides agree with TRBD2. This CDR3 region has 15 residues. The ends lost 1 base at V and 4 bases at J; junction bases unmatched: 5. The germline V gene has CDR1 MNHNS and CDR2 SASEGT. CDR3 sequence: CASSEGLAESDTQYF. The CDR3, as DNA: TGTGCCAGCAGTGAAGGCCTAGCGGAGTCAGATACGCAGTATTTT.

This chain joins TRBV5-5 and TRBJ2-7, with 11 bases that match TRBD2. There are 15 residues in the CDR3. Germline CDR1 SGHKS, CDR2 YYEKEE (reference sequence). V shed 0 bases, J shed 3 bases, and the junction held 2 bases outside the gene matches. CDR3 residues: CASSLVGTSGYEQYF. The CDR3 DNA reads TGTGCCAGCAGCTTGGTTGGGACTAGCGGCTACGAGCAGTACTTC.

CDR3 protein: CASNPGVSNTPYEQYF. The CDR3 bases are TGTGCCAGCAACCCCGGGGTGAGCAATACCCCCTACGAGCAGTACTTC. The chain combines TRBV6-6 with TRBJ2-7; perhaps TRBD2 as D (5 bases). V was clipped by 7 bases and J by 2 bases, with 21 bases between them. The CDR3 is made up of 16 amino acids. Germline CDR1 reads MNHNY; CDR2 reads SVGAGI (reference sequence).

This chain joins TRBV9 and TRBJ2-1, with TRBD2 as a possible D gene (6 bases). Trimming shortened V by 4 bases and J by 3 bases, and 14 bases separated the two germline ends. Germline CDR1 reads SGDLS; CDR2 reads YYNGEE. CDR3 length equals 15 residues. DNA of the CDR3: TGTGCCAGCAGCCTTGGAGGGACGGTCTACAATGAGCAGTTCTTC. Translating gives CASSLGGTVYNEQFF.

CDR3 sequence reads: CASSFGGAGNEKLFF. CDR3 nucleotide sequence: TGTGCCAGCAGTTTCGGGGGGGCTGGTAATGAAAAACTGTTTTTT. The chain combines TRBV6-1 with TRBJ1-4; tentative D call: TRBD1 (6 bases). This CDR3 is built from 15 residues. Trimming removed 5 bases at V and 4 bases at J, with 14 bases between. Germline V gives CDR1 MNHNS, CDR2 SASEGT.

V is TRBV11-2 and J is TRBJ2-5, with D tentatively TRBD2 (5 bases). This CDR3 contains 15 residues. CDR1 is SGHAT and CDR2 is FQNNGV in the germline V gene. V lost 6 bases to trimming and J lost 1 base, with 15 bases between them. The chain's CDR3 is CASRGIRRSQETQYF. The CDR3 DNA reads TGTGCCAGCAGAGGAATCCGGAGGTCCCAAGAGACCCAGTACTTC.

This chain links TRBV7-9 with TRBJ1-2, with D possibly being TRBD1 (5 bases). Germline V gene lookup returns CDR1 SEHNR and CDR2 FQNEAQ (reference sequence). The CDR3 loop spans 15 amino acids. V gave up 3 bases and J gave up 2 bases, with 13 bases separating them. The CDR3 here is CASSFRGAGNYGYTF. The CDR3 bases are TGTGCCAGCAGCTTTCGTGGGGCTGGAAACTATGGCTACACCTTC.

This clone was found once. The V call is TRBV6-1, the J call TRBJ1-2, with D possibly TRBD1 on 5 matching bases. This CDR3 region has 13 residues. V was shortened by 5 bases and J by 4 bases, with 11 bases between the two germline ends. The V gene's germline CDR1 is MNHNS and CDR2 SASEGT. As DNA, the CDR3 is TGTGCCAGCAGTTCTCCCGACAGCTATGGCTACACCTTC. Translation: CASSSPDSYGYTF.

This clone was recorded a few times. V and J are TRBV7-9 and TRBJ1-5; TRBD1 might be the D (5 bases). V lost 8 bases, J lost 1 base, and 18 bases lay in between. The CDR3 totals 16 residues. Germline-derived CDR1 and CDR2 are SEHNR and FQNEAQ (reference sequence). CDR3 sequence (DNA): TGTGCCAGCTGCTCTGGAAAGGAGGGGAGCAATCAGCCCCAGCATTTT. It translates to CASCSGKEGSNQPQHF.

This rearrangement joins TRBV5-6 to TRBJ2-3; 9 nucleotides line up with TRBD1. V shed 2 bases and J 4 bases; nucleotides not matched to a gene: 5. The length of the CDR3 is 15 residues. Germline loops: CDR1 SGHDT, CDR2 YYEEEE. This chain's CDR3 is CASSFGQGMADTQYF. As DNA, the CDR3 is TGTGCCAGCAGCTTTGGACAGGGGATGGCAGATACGCAGTATTTT.